This T cell receptor beta chain stems from a study of cytomegalovirus exposure and HLA in healthy donors. General study results and limits: A later analysis showed TCR association rates differing by HLA locus, peaking at DRB1 and lowest at HLA-C.

The germline CDR1 and CDR2 sequences are SNHLY and FYNNEI. CDR3 length equals 16 residues. Germline trimming cut 7 bases from V and 4 bases from J; bases unmatched to any gene: 11. A note on this clone: Its antigen remains unidentified.

The PCR was carried out with 60 Vbeta primers and 13 Jbeta primers. TCRdb's copy holds only in-frame clones and misses some; the assay was immunoSEQ multiplex PCR. The table shows roughly 120,000 clones, with roughly 82% occurring only once. Sequenced input: PBMCs. The receptor was derived from a human donor in good health. J is TRBJ2-2 and V is TRBV2; 8 bases fit TRBD2. CDR3: CASTGERERITGELFF. The DNA for the CDR3 is TGTGCCAGCACAGGCGAGCGGGAGAGGATCACCGGGGAGCTGTTTTTT.